A selection of T cell receptor beta chains follows, all from one sample in a study of T cells after yellow fever vaccination. TCRdb re-called the 5' RACE reads with MiXCR, one entry per CDR3 protein. The sample lists some 320,000 distinct CDR3 sequences; 4.1% were seen once. Sample: PBMCs, taken 5 days after the yellow fever booster vaccination. The receptors were sampled from a man aged 18 to 29 who received the YFV17D yellow fever vaccine. CDR3s include the opening cysteine and the closing phenylalanine or tryptophan. Each record gives: D gene, J gene, clone size, V gene, CDR3 DNA, CDR3 protein. The D gene is left open where the match is weak. Clone sizes are given selectively: once, few, many, or a class where the clone is expanded.

>-|TRBJ2-4|many|TRBV3-1
TGTGCCAGCAGCCAAGCCCAGGGTCGTCTTTTCAACATTCAGTACTTC
CASSQAQGRLFNIQYF
>-|TRBJ1-3|few|TRBV6-6
TGTGCCAGCAGTTACACCCCCCCGACGGGCTCTGGAAACACCATATATTTT
CASSYTPPTGSGNTIYF
>-|TRBJ2-5|few|TRBV21-1
TGTGCCAGCAGAAGTGAGACTAGCGGGGGAGAGACCCAGTACTTC
CASRSETSGGETQYF
>-|TRBJ2-7|-|TRBV12-3/TRBV12-4
TGTGCCAGCAGTTTAGGCCGTCGGGGTTCCTACGAGCAGTACTTC
CASSLGRRGSYEQYF
>-|TRBJ2-5|-|TRBV7-2
TGTGCCAGCAGCTCGCCCAGCCGGCCGGGGTACTTC
CASSSPSRPGYF
>-|TRBJ2-1|few|TRBV24-1
TGTGCCACCAGTGAGGGGCGGGGTAATGGCTACAATGAGCAGTTCTTC
CATSEGRGNGYNEQFF
>TRBD1|TRBJ2-3|-|TRBV7-9
TGTGCCAGCACCCATTCGACAGGGGGCACGTTAGATACGCAGTATTTT
CASTHSTGGTLDTQYF
>-|TRBJ2-3|many|TRBV12-3/TRBV12-4
TGTGCCAGCAGTTGCACCGAGCGGGGCACAGATACGCAGTATTTT
CASSCTERGTDTQYF
>-|TRBJ1-6|-|TRBV2
TGTGCCAGCAGGGCAGGTACCTCACCCCTCCACTTT
CASRAGTSPLHF
>-|TRBJ1-5|-|TRBV6-5
TGTGCCAGCAGTTACTCCAGGCAAAGGAATCAGCCCCAGCATTTT
CASSYSRQRNQPQHF
>-|TRBJ2-5|-|TRBV29-1
TGCAGCGTTGTTCTCCGTAGGAGGGAGACCCAGTACTTC
CSVVLRRRETQYF
>-|TRBJ2-3|few|TRBV7-9
TGTGCCAGCAGCTTTTCAGGGAGAGCAGATACGCAGTATTTT
CASSFSGRADTQYF
>TRBD1|TRBJ1-5|few|TRBV3-1
TGTGCCAGCAGCCAATTCGGACAGGGCCAGCCCCAGCATTTT
CASSQFGQGQPQHF
>-|TRBJ1-1|-|TRBV5-1
TGCGCCAGCAGCTTGGATCAGGACGTAGCTTTCTTT
CASSLDQDVAFF
>-|TRBJ2-1|few|TRBV7-2
TGTGCCAGCACCCCAATGGGGGTTTCCTACAATGAGCAGTTCTTC
CASTPMGVSYNEQFF
>-|TRBJ1-6|few|TRBV4-2
TGTGCCAGCAGCCAAGAATACGGCTCCTATAATTCACCCCTCCACTTT
CASSQEYGSYNSPLHF
>-|TRBJ1-2|-|TRBV10-3
TGTGCCATCAGTGATACGCAGGGATATGGCTACACCTTC
CAISDTQGYGYTF
>TRBD1|TRBJ2-3|-|TRBV18
TGTGCCAGCTCACTTTTACAGGGGGGCCACACAGATACGCAGTATTTT
CASSLLQGGHTDTQYF
>-|TRBJ2-2|-|TRBV5-1
TGCGCCAGCAGCCCCCCCCGGGCGGGCGACACCGGGGAGCTGTTTTTT
CASSPPRAGDTGELFF
>TRBD1|TRBJ1-6|few|TRBV5-1
TGCGCCAGCAGCAAGGGACAGGATAATTCACCCCTCCACTTT
CASSKGQDNSPLHF
>TRBD2|TRBJ2-5|few|TRBV4-1
TGCGCCAGCAGCTCCGGGGGAGGGCGGGAGACCCAGTACTTC
CASSSGGGRETQYF
>-|TRBJ1-1|few|TRBV7-8
TGTGCCAGCAGTACCCGACCGGAGAACACTGAAGCTTTCTTT
CASSTRPENTEAFF
>-|TRBJ2-7|-|TRBV20-1
TGCAGTGCTAGTGGGGATTCCTACGAGCAGTACTTC
CSASGDSYEQYF
>TRBD1|TRBJ2-2|-|TRBV4-1
TGCGCCAGCAGATCCCCGGGACAGGGGACCGGGGAGCTGTTTTTT
CASRSPGQGTGELFF
>-|TRBJ2-2|-|TRBV7-2
TGTGCCAGCAGCTCCCTACTATCGGGGGAGCTGTTTTTT
CASSSLLSGELFF
>-|TRBJ1-1|many|TRBV19
TGTGCCAGTAGCCCCACCGGGACTGAAGCTTTCTTT
CASSPTGTEAFF
>TRBD1|TRBJ2-1|many|TRBV5-1
TGCGCCAGCAGCCCGACAGGGGGCTCCTACAATGAGCAGTTCTTC
CASSPTGGSYNEQFF
>TRBD1|TRBJ1-4|-|TRBV20-1
TGCAGTGCGGATCCGACAGGGGTAGGGGAAAAACTGTTTTTT
CSADPTGVGEKLFF
>-|TRBJ1-1|few|TRBV10-3
TGTGCCATCAGTGAGTTTGAGGGGGCTGAAGCTTTCTTT
CAISEFEGAEAFF
>-|TRBJ1-5|few|TRBV20-1
TGCAGTGCTAGAGACGGGGCAGGGAATCAGCCCCAGCATTTT
CSARDGAGNQPQHF
>-|TRBJ1-1|many|TRBV4-2
TGTGCCAGCACCGACTGGGGGGCTGAAGCTTTCTTT
CASTDWGAEAFF
>-|TRBJ2-3|many|TRBV5-1
TGCGCCAGCAGCTTCGGCGCGGGAACCACAGATACGCAGTATTTT
CASSFGAGTTDTQYF
>TRBD1|TRBJ1-5|-|TRBV20-1
TGCAGTGCCACCTCAGGGGGAGAGAGTCAGCCCCAGCATTTT
CSATSGGESQPQHF
>TRBD1|TRBJ2-2|few|TRBV6-1
TGTGCCAGCAGGCTACAGGGGGACGACACCGGGGAGCTGTTTTTT
CASRLQGDDTGELFF
>-|TRBJ1-2|-|TRBV6-1
TGTGCCAGCAGTGAAGCGCTTCGGGCAAGCACTAACTATGGCTACACCTTC
CASSEALRASTNYGYTF
>-|TRBJ1-1|many|TRBV7-2
TGTGCCAGCAGCCGGGGTTCGGGGGGGCTGAACACTGAAGCTTTCTTT
CASSRGSGGLNTEAFF
>-|TRBJ2-1|many|TRBV5-1
TGCGCCAGCAGCCGTTGGGGAGCTAATGAGCAGTTCTTC
CASSRWGANEQFF
>TRBD1|TRBJ2-1|few|TRBV5-1
TGCGCCAGCAGCGCCAGGACAGGGATGGGCAATGAGCAGTTCTTC
CASSARTGMGNEQFF
>-|TRBJ2-5|few|TRBV4-1
TGCGCCAGCAGCCCTCTCAATTGGGAGACCCAGTACTTC
CASSPLNWETQYF
>TRBD1|TRBJ2-2|-|TRBV7-3
TGTGCCAGCAGCTCGGACAGGGGGAACACCGGGGAGCTGTTTTTT
CASSSDRGNTGELFF